The T cell receptor (beta chain) described here comes from a study of Graves' ophthalmopathy and Graves' hyperthyroidism. Across the study: At initial diagnosis, peripheral blood was obtained, and this preceded any treatment.

In this sample, this clonotype turned up a few times. Germline CDR1 and CDR2: SGDLS and YYNGEE. The CDR3 covers 15 residues. The V gene end was trimmed by 7 bases and the J gene end by 7 bases; junction bases not matched to a gene: 10. Amplification of TCR beta CDR3 regions used RNA transcripts. HTBI primers primed a first-round RT-PCR, and a second-round multiplex PCR followed. TCRdb analysed the multiplex PCR reads with MiXCR anew, one entry per CDR3 protein. The table records approximately 640,000 distinct CDR3 sequences, approximately 39% of them present only once. This TCR came from an adult man with Graves' ophthalmopathy. Input material: peripheral blood. The V gene is TRBV9, the J gene TRBJ1-6, with 8 nucleotides matching TRBD1. This CDR3 is CASSPGGIQNSPLHF. The CDR3 DNA follows: TGTGCCAGCTCACCAGGGGGCATACAAAATTCACCCCTCCACTTT.